The 17 T cell receptor beta chains in this list originate from one sample, sequenced in a study of blood T cell repertoires in COVID-19. Assay used: immunoSEQ multiplex PCR; TCRdb lists only in-frame clones, some missing. The sample lists more than 45,000 clones, 75% to 90% occurring once. The sample taken for sequencing was peripheral blood. All receptors come from a man in his fifties or sixties with acute or convalescent COVID-19.

This clone was counted once. The chain has TRBV10-3 and TRBJ2-7, with a possible D match to TRBD1 (6 bases). CDR3 length: 13 residues. In germline, CDR1 is ENHRY, CDR2 SYGVKD. Deletions cut 11 bases from V and 1 base from J, with 15 bases between. The CDR3 is CALKAGASYEQYF. The CDR3 nucleotides read TGTGCCTTAAAGGCAGGGGCTTCCTACGAGCAGTACTTC.

In nucleotides, the CDR3 is TGTGCCAGCAGTTTATCCACCCCGGCGGAGACTTATGGCTACACCTTC. Protein product: CASSLSTPAETYGYTF. The V call is TRBV27, the J call TRBJ1-2, with no clear D. This CDR3 has 16 amino acids. Germline V lookup: CDR1 MNHEY, CDR2 SMNVEV (reference sequence). Trimming took off 0 bases at V and 5 bases at J, with 16 bases between the two ends.

CDR3 DNA: TGTGCCAGAAGCCCCAGGGACAGGGCAAGAAACACTGAAGCTTTCTTT. Amino acids: CARSPRDRARNTEAFF. V is TRBV5-3 and J is TRBJ1-1; 9 bases are shared with TRBD1. TRBV5-3 carries the ORF label, with uncertain function. The trim removed 4 bases at V and 2 bases at J, leaving 9 bases unmatched. The CDR3 consists of 16 residues.

The gene calls are TRBV30 and TRBJ2-1; 11 nucleotides line up with TRBD2. Per germline, CDR1 GTSNPN and CDR2 SVGIG (reference sequence). Trimming removed 4 bases from V and 0 bases from J; junction bases left unmatched: 11. The CDR3 is 18 amino acids. CDR3 DNA: TGTGCCTGGATGGGCCAGAGGACTAGCGGGTTCTCCTACAATGAGCAGTTCTTC. It encodes CAWMGQRTSGFSYNEQFF.

The chain has TRBV19 and TRBJ2-3; D is uncertain. With 0 bases removed from V and 6 bases from J, the gap between germline ends came to 7 bases. CDR3 length: 13 amino acids. CDR1 is LNHDA and CDR2 is SQIVND in the germline V gene (reference sequence). The CDR3 DNA follows: TGTGCCAGTAGTATAGATCGCCGGGATACGCAGTATTTT. Its protein product is CASSIDRRDTQYF. Full variable domain (rest looked up from reference TRBV19 and TRBJ2-3): DGGITQSPKYLFRKEGQNVTLSCEQNLNHDAMYWYRQDPGQGLRLIYYSQIVNDFQKGDIAEGYSVSREKKESFPLTVTSAQKNPTAFYLCASSIDRRDTQYFGPGTRLTVL.

The gene calls are TRBV5-1 and TRBJ2-7; the match to TRBD1 covers 9 bases. CDR1 and CDR2 from the germline V gene are SGHRS and YFSETQ. The CDR3 is made up of 15 amino acids. Trimming removed 0 bases from V and 4 bases from J; junction bases left unmatched: 5. CDR3 DNA: TGCGCCAGCAGCTTGGGGGACAGGGTCTTGTACGAGCAGTACTTC. This encodes CASSLGDRVLYEQYF. The complete variable domain, with remaining parts taken from reference TRBV5-1 and TRBJ2-7, reads KAGVTQTPRYLIKTRGQQVTLSCSPISGHRSVSWYQQTPGQGLQFLFEYFSETQRNKGNFPGRFSGRQFSNSRSEMNVSTLELGDSALYLCASSLGDRVLYEQYFGPGTRLTVT.

This chain uses TRBV19 with TRBJ1-5, with no clear D. CDR1 and CDR2 from the germline V gene are LNHDA and SQIVND (reference sequence). The CDR3 totals 14 residues. V lost 3 bases to trimming and J lost 7 bases, with 13 bases between them. CDR3 loop: CASSIKEGSQPQHF. The DNA for the CDR3 is TGTGCCAGTAGTATTAAAGAGGGATCACAGCCCCAGCATTTT.

The CDR3 bases are TGTGCCAGCGGGACAGCCCCCTACGAGCAGTACTTC. Its translation: CASGTAPYEQYF. The chain recombines TRBV11-1 with TRBJ2-7; 7 bases map to TRBD1. This CDR3 has 12 residues. The V and J ends lost 8 bases and 2 bases, in that order; junction bases with no gene match: 3. The germline V gene encodes CDR1 SGHAT and CDR2 FQDESV (reference sequence).

V is TRBV27 and J is TRBJ1-5; no definite D call. This CDR3 has 13 amino acids. Looked up from germline, CDR1 is MNHEY and CDR2 is SMNVEV (reference sequence). Trimming left V 0 bases short and J 6 bases short, with 6 bases between. CDR3 DNA: TGTGCCAGCAGTTTATCGCGGGTTCAGCCCCAGCATTTT. Translating it yields CASSLSRVQPQHF.

The chain couples TRBV27 to TRBJ1-1; D is perhaps TRBD1 (6 bases). CDR1 is MNHEY, CDR2 SMNVEV, per germline (reference sequence). The CDR3 contains 14 residues. Between the trimmed V and J ends, which lost 6 bases and 4 bases, there was a span of 15 bases. This CDR3 reads CASSHREVGTEAFF. The CDR3 nucleotides read TGTGCCAGCAGCCACAGGGAAGTGGGCACTGAAGCTTTCTTT.

The chain couples TRBV11-3 to TRBJ2-1; 8 bases match TRBD2. This CDR3 region has 15 residues. The trim removed 5 bases at V and 8 bases at J, leaving 11 bases unmatched. The germline V gene encodes CDR1 SGHNT and CDR2 YENEEA. The CDR3 protein is CASSVSGGPGDEQFF. CDR3 in DNA: TGTGCCAGCAGCGTCTCGGGAGGGCCGGGGGATGAGCAGTTCTTC.

V usage is TRBV27 and J usage is TRBJ2-1, with 10 bases identical to TRBD1. Germline-derived CDR1 and CDR2 are MNHEY and SMNVEV (reference sequence). V trimming: 5 bases; J trimming: 4 bases; junction bases outside the gene matches: 5. This CDR3 region has 15 residues. CDR3 DNA: TGTGCCAGCAGTCTGCGGACAGGGGGGTACAATGAGCAGTTCTTC. The encoded protein is CASSLRTGGYNEQFF.

The gene calls are TRBV18 and TRBJ1-2; TRBD1 might be the D (6 bases). CDR3 size: 16 residues. CDR1 is KGHSH and CDR2 is LQKENI in the germline V gene. The V end lost 2 bases, the J end lost 6 bases, and 19 bases lay between the germline ends. CDR3 sequence: CASSPSGLQGEDGYTF. The DNA for the CDR3 is TGTGCCAGCTCACCATCCGGTTTACAGGGTGAGGATGGCTACACCTTC.

DNA of the CDR3: TGTGCCAGCAGTAGAGCTCTCGGACAGGGGGCGCACGGCTACACCTTC. Its translation is CASSRALGQGAHGYTF. The chain is built from TRBV28 and TRBJ1-2; the match to TRBD1 covers 11 bases. J was trimmed by 8 bases and V by 5 bases; bases with no gene match: 13. This CDR3 has 16 residues. The germline V gene encodes CDR1 MDHEN and CDR2 SYDVKM.

The chain employs TRBV18 and TRBJ1-2; D gene unclear. The CDR3 sequence is 13 residues long. The ends were cut back, 0 bases at V and 8 bases at J, with 10 bases in the middle. CDR1 and CDR2 (germline): KGHSH, LQKENI. The CDR3 DNA follows: TGTGCCAGCTCACCACCCGGAGCGGGCGGCTACACCTTC. Protein: CASSPPGAGGYTF.

The sample holds one count of this clone. CDR3 in amino acids: CASSQATPGTENSPLHF. The CDR3, as DNA: TGCGCCAGCAGCCAAGCTACCCCCGGGACAGAGAATTCACCCCTCCACTTT. The chain joins TRBV4-1 to TRBJ1-6; 7 positions agree with TRBD1. J lost 7 bases, V lost 1 base, and 10 bases had no gene match. The CDR3 has 17 residues. CDR1 and CDR2 (germline): MGHRA, YSYEKL.

The CDR3 coding sequence is TGTGCCAGCAGGCTTGGGACAGGTAGCAATCAGCCCCAGCATTTT. This sequence encodes CASRLGTGSNQPQHF. J is TRBJ1-5 and V is TRBV6-6; the match to TRBD1 covers 8 bases. This CDR3 has 15 amino acids. Germline CDR1 MNHNY, CDR2 SVGAGI (reference sequence). J gave up 0 bases and V 6 bases, and 4 bases lay outside the gene matches.